This T cell receptor (beta chain) was recovered during a study of blood T cells in healthy people across ages. Trimming left V 0 bases short and J 7 bases short, with 14 bases between. From germline, CDR1 is SGHRS and CDR2 YFSETQ. There are 14 residues in the CDR3. The authors ran a second PCR of about 7 to 11 cycles using a sample-barcoded 5' primer and a J-beta primer mix. TCRdb analysed the 5' RACE reads with MiXCR anew, one entry per CDR3 protein. Of about 1,500,000 distinct CDR3 sequences in the sample, around 42% are singletons; the top ten hold approximately 7.9%. This clonotype was seen only once.

The chain has TRBV5-1 and TRBJ2-7; perhaps TRBD1 as D (5 bases). Source material: blood. The clonotype originates from a woman between 18 and 29 years old in good health. CDR3 bases: TGCGCCAGCAGCTTGGTAGGGGCCCACAATGAGCAGTACTTC. Protein product: CASSLVGAHNEQYF.